The 14 T cell receptor beta chains below were found in one sample sequenced in a study of blood T cell repertoires in COVID-19 (TCRdb year 2020). The library was made by the immunoSEQ multiplex PCR assay. TCRdb holds this immuneACCESS table with in-frame rearrangements only. Some clones are missing; in checked studies, unresolved V genes explain under half, and the rest has no known cause. The sample table holds about 150,000 clones, of which roughly four fifths were seen once. The ten largest account for 1.5% to 2% of the sample. The sequencing input was peripheral blood. Receptors originate from an elderly man with acute or convalescent COVID-19.

The chain links TRBV4-1 to TRBJ2-1; TRBD1 matches 10 bases. This CDR3 comprises 15 residues. Germline CDR1 reads MGHRA; CDR2 reads YSYEKL. Trimming took 3 bases from V and 2 from J; bases not matched to a gene: 1. CDR3 sequence (DNA): TGCGCCAGCAGCCAGGGACAGGGGCCCTACAATGAGCAGTTCTTC. It encodes CASSQGQGPYNEQFF.

Comment on this clone: This specimen includes other DNA sequences encoding the same CDR3. CDR3 sequence (DNA): TGTGCCAGCAGTGAACAGAAAGAGACCCAGTACTTC. It specifies CASSEQKETQYF. This rearrangement joins TRBV2 to TRBJ2-5; D is undetermined. The V end lost 2 bases, the J end lost 3 bases, and 4 bases lay between the germline ends. CDR3 length equals 12 residues. In germline, CDR1 is SNHLY, CDR2 FYNNEI.

This rearrangement joins TRBV9 to TRBJ2-5; 8 bases align to TRBD1. Germline CDR1 and CDR2: SGDLS and YYNGEE. Germline trimming cut 0 bases from V and 7 bases from J; bases unmatched to any gene: 5. The CDR3 spans 14 residues. The CDR3 protein is CASSVGATGATQYF. The CDR3 DNA reads TGTGCCAGCAGCGTAGGTGCGACAGGGGCGACCCAGTACTTC.

The genes are TRBV24-1 and TRBJ2-1; D is unresolved. The CDR3 has 11 residues. CDR1 and CDR2 from the germline V gene are KGHDR and SFDVKD. Trimming removed 4 bases from V and 7 bases from J, with 4 bases in between. The CDR3 sequence: CATSDLNEQFF. In DNA form, the CDR3 reads TGTGCCACCAGTGACTTAAATGAGCAGTTCTTC.

The rearrangement joins TRBV7-2 to TRBJ2-2; D remains unclear. The length of the CDR3 is 15 residues. Germline CDR1 reads SGHTA; CDR2 reads FQGNSA. Trimming left V 5 bases short and J 0 bases short, with 10 bases between. Here the CDR3 DNA reads TGTGCCAGCAGCCCTCTTCTGTCGAACACCGGGGAGCTGTTTTTT. This translates into CASSPLLSNTGELFF.

This chain connects TRBV5-1 to TRBJ2-3; D ambiguous. CDR1 SGHRS and CDR2 YFSETQ come from the germline V gene. CDR3 length: 13 residues. The ends were cut back, 5 bases at V and 2 bases at J, with 9 bases in the middle. CDR3 residues: CASRSLSTDTQYF. CDR3 nucleotide sequence: TGCGCCAGCAGAAGTCTATCCACAGATACGCAGTATTTT. Supplemented by reference TRBV5-1 and TRBJ2-3, the full variable domain reads KAGVTQTPRYLIKTRGQQVTLSCSPISGHRSVSWYQQTPGQGLQFLFEYFSETQRNKGNFPGRFSGRQFSNSRSEMNVSTLELGDSALYLCASRSLSTDTQYFGPGTRLTVL.

The J gene is TRBJ2-2, the V gene TRBV5-5, with 9 nucleotides matching TRBD1. The CDR3 is 14 amino acids. Per the germline V gene, CDR1 is SGHKS and CDR2 is YYEKEE (reference sequence). The trim removed 2 bases at V and 6 bases at J, leaving 2 bases unmatched. This CDR3 is CASSFTGGPGELFF. The CDR3 DNA sequence: TGTGCCAGCAGCTTTACAGGGGGCCCCGGGGAGCTGTTTTTT.

The chain links TRBV5-4 to TRBJ2-7; D is perhaps TRBD1 (5 bases). This CDR3 is built from 17 residues. Trimming shortened V by 0 bases and J by 2 bases, and 18 bases separated the two germline ends. CDR1 is SGHNT, CDR2 YYREEE, per germline (reference sequence). Here the CDR3 DNA reads TGTGCCAGCAGCTTGGCCTATCAGGGAAGGACCCCCTACGAGCAGTACTTC. This codes for CASSLAYQGRTPYEQYF.

This chain uses TRBV19 with TRBJ1-5; D not resolved. This CDR3 spans 15 amino acids. V lost 0 bases and J 4 bases, leaving 10 bases between the germline ends. Germline-derived CDR1 and CDR2 are LNHDA and SQIVND (reference sequence). CDR3 in DNA: TGTGCCAGTAGTATAGATGGCCAGCGAAATCAGCCCCAGCATTTT. It yields the protein CASSIDGQRNQPQHF.

This clone occurred once. The rearrangement joins TRBV7-9 to TRBJ1-1, with 10 bases that match TRBD1. CDR1 and CDR2 (germline): SEHNR, FQNEAQ (reference sequence). This CDR3 has 15 residues. The V and J ends lost 5 bases and 3 bases, in that order; junction bases with no gene match: 6. The CDR3 sequence: CASSPAGTGDTEAFF. CDR3 DNA sequence: TGTGCCAGCAGCCCGGCCGGGACAGGGGACACTGAAGCTTTCTTT.

This clone was seen only a few times. V gene TRBV2 combines with J gene TRBJ1-6; 8 bases match TRBD1. This CDR3 spans 13 amino acids. The trim removed 7 bases at V and 8 bases at J, leaving 4 bases unmatched. Germline V gene lookup returns CDR1 SNHLY and CDR2 FYNNEI. The CDR3 spells CASKRGQDSPLHF. The CDR3 DNA follows: TGTGCCAGCAAGCGGGGACAGGATTCACCCCTCCACTTT.

The genes are TRBV5-6 and TRBJ1-2, with 9 bases identical to TRBD1. Germline CDR1 reads SGHDT; CDR2 reads YYEEEE. The CDR3 loop spans 16 amino acids. V lost 0 bases and J lost 4; bases outside the gene matches: 7. The CDR3 protein is CASSLGGQGYRYGYTF. The CDR3 DNA follows: TGTGCCAGCAGCTTGGGAGGACAGGGGTATCGCTATGGCTACACCTTC.

The chain employs TRBV7-2 and TRBJ2-5; perhaps TRBD2 as D (5 bases). The CDR3 has 14 residues. The V gene lost 1 base and the J gene lost 6 bases, with 12 bases spanning the gap. Germline V CDR1 and CDR2: SGHTA, FQGNSA. CDR3 sequence reads: CASSLVGSVQTQYF. The CDR3 nucleotides read TGTGCCAGCAGCTTAGTGGGGAGCGTTCAGACCCAGTACTTC.

The chain is built from TRBV16 and TRBJ1-5, with D perhaps matching TRBD1 (6 bases). Germline-derived CDR1 and CDR2 are KGHSY and FQNENV. Trimming removed 0 bases at V and 7 bases at J, with 13 bases between. This CDR3 has 15 amino acids. CDR3 sequence: CASSQSRQGRQPQHF. DNA of the CDR3: TGTGCCAGCAGCCAATCGCGGCAGGGGCGGCAGCCCCAGCATTTT.